The following is a T cell receptor (beta chain) sequence with its context. Time point noted: pretreatment peripheral blood. Samples were collected from each patient before treatment and during treatment. Each patient gave between 1 and 8 of them in total. The data derive from a study of PD-L1 blockade in urothelial cancer. On the study more broadly: Anywhere from 0 to 3 prior chemotherapy regimens had been received by patients. Analysis of the blood was performed 3 weeks (second dose) and 6 weeks after treatment start.

Clones were sequenced by immunoSEQ multiplex PCR, and TCRdb holds only the in-frame ones, with some missing. The data contain 70,000 to 90,000 clones, under 90% of them singletons. This specimen was PBMCs, taken around atezolizumab (anti-PD-L1) treatment. The clonotype comes from a man in his 60s with urothelial cancer.

CDR3 nucleotides: TGTGCCAGCAGCAAAGCGGGGGGAGGAGCCAGAGATACGCAGTATTTT. This sequence encodes CASSKAGGGARDTQYF. This rearrangement joins TRBV21-1 to TRBJ2-3; TRBD2, as called in the table, went unchecked against the DNA. TRBV21-1 is listed as a pseudogene. The CDR3 spans 16 residues.